This TCR beta chain is drawn from a study of T cell responses to AZD1222 COVID-19 vaccine. Whole-study findings and limits: The study found vaccine-associated CD4 TCRs spanning spike, dominant at 160-218 and 743-854. Clonal diversity may have been underestimated, and the donors were mostly white British, with more females than males. Only a handful of people who got AZD1222 tested seropositive at baseline.

Assay used: immunoSEQ multiplex PCR; TCRdb lists only in-frame clones, some missing. In the table there are some 100,000 clones, more than 85% of which are singletons. Note on this clone: Its antigen remains unidentified.

This sample comprised peripheral blood, obtained on day 0 of AZD1222 vaccination. The origin of this receptor is an adult in good health.

The CDR3: CASSDGQVGFGYTF. The CDR3 DNA follows: TGTGCCAGCAGTGACGGACAGGTGGGATTTGGCTACACCTTC. The chain employs TRBV6-4 and TRBJ1-2; 7 nucleotides agree with TRBD1. The CDR3 has 14 amino acids. Trimming at V came to 2 bases and at J to 7 bases, leaving 7 bases not matched to a gene. CDR1 MRHNA and CDR2 SNTAGT come from the germline V gene.